The table lists the clone carrying this T cell receptor (beta chain) with a count of one. Its antigen is not known. This sample is drawn from a study of cytomegalovirus exposure and HLA in healthy donors. Notes on the study in general: Owing to their indistinguishability, certain V segments, notably TRBV6-2 and TRBV6-3, were excluded. Most of the TCR beta V segments (in an earlier analysis) were productive either about 87% or about 30% of the time. Many donors carried some public TCRs, although rarity characterized most TCR sequences.

Germline CDR1 is MGHRA and CDR2 is YSYEKL. The CDR3 loop spans 15 amino acids. J was trimmed by 4 bases and V by 1 base; bases with no gene match: 3. The PCR ran on 60 Vbeta and 13 Jbeta primers. The data were produced by immunoSEQ multiplex PCR, yet TCRdb's version contains in-frame clones alone and is incomplete. Of about 170,000 clones in the sample, 62% are singletons; the top ten hold roughly 2.9%. V gene TRBV4-1 combines with J gene TRBJ2-2; 7 bases line up with TRBD1. This TCR came from a man aged 35 to 55 in good health and CMV-seronegative. The sequencing sample was made of PBMCs. This CDR3 reads CASSQAGQLTGELFF. The CDR3 DNA follows: TGCGCCAGCAGCCAAGCGGGACAGCTCACCGGGGAGCTGTTTTTT.